This T cell receptor beta chain came from a study of blood T cell repertoires in COVID-19. Overall study context: Sources were T cells, B-cell-depleted T cells, or PBMCs; the material itself was cDNA or gDNA.

Sequencing used immunoSEQ multiplex PCR; TCRdb keeps in-frame clones, though not all of them. Among roughly 240,000 clones listed, approximately 83% were seen once. Per germline, CDR1 SGHTA and CDR2 FQGTGA. This CDR3 is 14 amino acids long. The V and J ends lost 5 bases and 5 bases, in that order; junction bases with no gene match: 7. The sample comprised peripheral blood. This clonotype was obtained from a woman in her 30s who had recovered from COVID-19. This chain connects TRBV7-3 to TRBJ2-3; TRBD2 aligns across 7 bases. CDR3 region: CASSRLGGVDTQYF. CDR3 nucleotides: TGTGCCAGCAGCCGCCTGGGGGGGGTAGATACGCAGTATTTT.